This entry lists 3 T cell receptor beta chains sequenced from one sample in a study of T-cell reconstitution after alpha-beta-depleted transplantation in children. The authors prepared the TCRbeta library with unique molecular identifiers. In TCRdb, the PCR reads were re-called with MiXCR into one record per CDR3 protein. The repertoire has under 300,000 distinct CDR3 sequences, under 14% of them found once; the top ten carry roughly a quarter. The sample in question was peripheral blood, obtained 180 days after TCRalphabeta/CD19-depleted stem cell transplant. The receptors were gathered from a male patient aged 2-9 years who had a stem cell transplant for chronic granulomatous disease, so the T cells may come from the graft donor.

This clonotype was detected ten times or more. The CDR3 DNA reads TGCAGTGCTAGTTTGGGAGCGAGAACTTACAATGAGCAGTTCTTC. Protein product: CSASLGARTYNEQFF. The chain joins TRBV20-1 to TRBJ2-1; TRBD2 might be the D (5 bases). This CDR3 comprises 15 residues. Germline V gene data show CDR1 as DFQATT and CDR2 as SNEGSKA (reference sequence). Trimming shortened V by 3 bases and J by 4 bases, and 16 bases separated the two germline ends.

The table lists this clonotype with many counts. This chain connects TRBV5-1 to TRBJ2-2; 12 nucleotides line up with TRBD2. Germline V CDR1 and CDR2: SGHRS, YFSETQ. The CDR3 is 16 amino acids. The J segment lost 2 bases and the V segment lost 4 bases, leaving 3 bases of the junction unmatched. CDR3 sequence reads: CASSTGLAGNTGELFF. The CDR3, as DNA: TGCGCCAGCAGCACGGGACTAGCGGGTAACACCGGGGAGCTGTTTTTT.

This clonotype was seen repeatedly, ten times or more. The chain employs TRBV12-3 or TRBV12-4 and TRBJ2-3; D possibly corresponds to TRBD2 (5 bases). Trimming took off 3 bases at V and 1 base at J, with 11 bases between the two ends. The CDR3 has 15 amino acids. The CDR3 coding sequence is TGTGCCAGCAGTTTGCGCGGGCCTCGCACAGATACGCAGTATTTT. Protein sequence: CASSLRGPRTDTQYF.